These 27 T cell receptor beta chains came from one sample sequenced in a study of blood T cell repertoires in COVID-19. Sequencing was performed with immunoSEQ multiplex PCR; in TCRdb, only in-frame clones are kept and a portion is missing. The sample lists about 53,000 clones, about 80% seen once, with 11% to 15% in the top ten. Sequences were obtained from peripheral blood. The receptor set was obtained from a human donor in a cohort sampled during active COVID-19.

This clone was detected only once. The chain is built from TRBV7-8 and TRBJ2-7; perhaps TRBD2 as D (5 bases). Trimming removed 6 bases from V and 6 bases from J, with 18 bases in between. Per the germline V gene, CDR1 is SGHVS and CDR2 is FQNEAQ. CDR3 length: 14 amino acids. CDR3 DNA: TGTGCCAGCAGGCCAACGCGGGTTTCGGGCGAGCAGTACTTC. Protein sequence: CASRPTRVSGEQYF.

The chain links TRBV11-2 to TRBJ1-5; D is perhaps TRBD1 (6 bases). Germline-derived CDR1 and CDR2 are SGHAT and FQNNGV. The CDR3 length is 13 residues. With 1 base removed from V and 6 bases from J, the gap between germline ends came to 7 bases. CDR3 nucleotide sequence: TGTGCCAGCAGCTTAGGAGGGGGTCAGCCCCAGCATTTT. Its translation is CASSLGGGQPQHF.

V is TRBV6-5 and J is TRBJ1-5; maybe TRBD1 (5 bases). The CDR3 contains 13 residues. Germline V lookup: CDR1 MNHEY, CDR2 SVGAGI. V was cut by 5 bases and J by 7 bases, with 12 bases left in between. In nucleotides, the CDR3 is TGTGCCAGCAGTACCCAGGGATTGCAGCCCCAGCATTTT. Its translation is CASSTQGLQPQHF.

The V gene is TRBV11-3, the J gene TRBJ2-2; 16 bases are a match to TRBD2. Germline CDR1 reads SGHNT; CDR2 reads YENEEA. This CDR3 has 16 residues. V lost 5 bases and J lost 9; bases outside the gene matches: 6. For the CDR3, the DNA is TGTGCCAGCAGCGAAGGGACTAGCGGGGGGGACCGGGAGCTGTTTTTT. Translation: CASSEGTSGGDRELFF.

The chain combines TRBV5-1 with TRBJ2-1; a possible D gene is TRBD1 (6 bases). Germline V gene lookup returns CDR1 SGHRS and CDR2 YFSETQ. Between the trimmed V and J ends, which lost 2 bases and 6 bases, there was a span of 12 bases. This CDR3 is built from 14 residues. The CDR3 sequence: CASSFGRGPNEQFF. In nucleotides, the CDR3 is TGCGCCAGCAGCTTTGGCAGGGGCCCCAATGAGCAGTTCTTC.

The chain has TRBV12-3 or TRBV12-4 and TRBJ2-3; tentatively, D is TRBD2 (6 bases). This CDR3 has 12 amino acids. The V and J ends lost 6 bases and 4 bases respectively, with 8 bases between them. As DNA, the CDR3 is TGTGCCAGCAGGAGACTAGCAGATACGCAGTATTTT. This sequence encodes CASRRLADTQYF.

This rearrangement joins TRBV2 to TRBJ2-7, with D uncertain. Germline lookup yields CDR1 SNHLY and CDR2 FYNNEI. V dropped 5 bases and J dropped 5 bases, with 13 bases sitting between them. The CDR3 sequence is 13 residues long. The CDR3 DNA reads TGTGCCAGCAGTCTGACTGAAGAGGACGAGCAGTACTTC. It specifies CASSLTEEDEQYF.

The CDR3 here is CASSVQMGVTYGYTF. Here the CDR3 DNA reads TGTGCCAGCAGTGTTCAGATGGGAGTGACCTATGGCTACACCTTC. The V and J genes are TRBV2 and TRBJ1-2; D is unresolved. The V end was cut by 4 bases, the J end by 4 bases, with 16 bases between. The CDR3 is made up of 15 amino acids. CDR1 and CDR2 (germline): SNHLY, FYNNEI.

This clone has more than one count but fewer than ten. V and J are TRBV11-2 and TRBJ2-1, with TRBD2 identical over 10 bases. With V trimmed by 4 bases and J by 4 bases, 7 bases remained unmatched. CDR1 SGHAT and CDR2 FQNNGV come from the germline V gene. This CDR3 is 16 amino acids long. In DNA, the CDR3 is TGTGCCAGCAGCTCATTCAGCGGGGGGGCTTACAATGAGCAGTTCTTC. It is translated as CASSSFSGGAYNEQFF.

This chain joins TRBV6-6 and TRBJ1-6, with D possibly being TRBD1 (5 bases). The CDR3 contains 16 residues. Looked up from germline, CDR1 is MNHNY and CDR2 is SVGAGI (reference sequence). Trimming took 5 bases from V and 6 from J, leaving 17 bases between them. The CDR3: CASSRGQLVRNSPLHF. Here the CDR3 DNA reads TGTGCCAGCAGTCGAGGACAACTCGTCCGTAATTCACCCCTCCACTTT.

CDR3 sequence reads: CASGLVLFGGPGETQYF. The CDR3 region has the DNA TGTGCTAGTGGTTTGGTTTTATTCGGAGGCCCTGGGGAGACCCAGTACTTC. The V gene is TRBV12-5, the J gene TRBJ2-5; tentative D call: TRBD2 (5 bases). The CDR3 spans 17 residues. V was trimmed by 0 bases and J by 5 bases, leaving 19 bases between them. Germline lookup yields CDR1 LGHNT and CDR2 FRNRAP.

This clone was seen once. The chain recombines TRBV5-1 with TRBJ2-1; D is perhaps TRBD2 (6 bases). Germline assignment: CDR1 SGHRS and CDR2 YFSETQ. Trimming shortened V by 6 bases and J by 7 bases, and 17 bases separated the two germline ends. The CDR3 has 14 amino acids. DNA for the CDR3: TGCGCCAGCACTCCGGGAGTGCCGAAAAATGAGCAGTTCTTC. It codes for CASTPGVPKNEQFF.

The V and J genes are TRBV28 and TRBJ2-1, with 14 bases aligning to TRBD2. The CDR3 spans 14 residues. Germline values: CDR1 MDHEN, CDR2 SYDVKM. With 6 bases clipped from V and 6 bases from J, the junction kept 1 base outside the gene matches. Here the CDR3 DNA reads TGTGCCAGCAGGACTAGCGGGAGGGTCAATGAGCAGTTCTTC. Residues: CASRTSGRVNEQFF.

The V call is TRBV5-4, the J call TRBJ2-7; D is possibly TRBD2 (5 bases). The ends were cut back, 3 bases at V and 3 bases at J, with 10 bases in the middle. The CDR3 is made up of 13 amino acids. CDR1 is SGHNT, CDR2 YYREEE, per germline (reference sequence). The CDR3 DNA reads as TGTGCCAGCAGCTCCGAGGGCCTCTACGAGCAGTACTTC. Encoded protein: CASSSEGLYEQYF.

The chain links TRBV24-1 to TRBJ2-5, with 9 positions matching TRBD1. There are 16 residues in the CDR3. V shed 4 bases, J shed 3 bases, and the junction held 8 bases outside the gene matches. Germline V gives CDR1 KGHDR, CDR2 SFDVKD. CDR3 protein: CATSDSSGQGKETQYF. The CDR3 DNA reads as TGTGCCACCAGTGACAGTTCTGGACAGGGGAAAGAGACCCAGTACTTC.

This clone was found many times. In the same sample, other DNA sequences code for this CDR3. This rearrangement joins TRBV2 to TRBJ2-1; 12 nucleotides align to TRBD2. This CDR3 has 16 amino acids. The V and J ends lost 4 bases and 10 bases, in that order; junction bases with no gene match: 11. Germline lookup yields CDR1 SNHLY and CDR2 FYNNEI. For the CDR3, the DNA is TGTGCCAGCAGTGTTCTTCTAGCGGGGGGGCCTGGGGAGCAGTTCTTC. Encoded protein: CASSVLLAGGPGEQFF.

V usage is TRBV15 and J usage is TRBJ2-7; TRBD1 matches at 8 bases. Germline V gene sequence: CDR1 LNHNV, CDR2 YYDKDF (reference sequence). Trimming cost V 6 bases and J 2 bases; bases outside gene matches: 12. The CDR3 sequence is 16 residues long. CDR3 in amino acids: CATRPWGTGLTYEQYF. CDR3 nucleotides: TGTGCCACCAGGCCTTGGGGGACAGGATTAACCTACGAGCAGTACTTC.

The V gene is TRBV5-4, the J gene TRBJ2-7, with 11 bases fitting TRBD1. Trimming took 4 bases from V and 7 from J; bases not matched to a gene: 7. CDR1 is SGHNT, CDR2 YYREEE, per germline (reference sequence). This CDR3 contains 14 residues. The CDR3 DNA follows: TGTGCCAGCAGCCTGGACAGGGGGCTATGGGAGCAGTACTTC. Translating it yields CASSLDRGLWEQYF. Full variable domain (rest looked up from reference TRBV5-4 and TRBJ2-7): ETGVTQSPTHLIKTRGQQVTLRCSSQSGHNTVSWYQQALGQGPQFIFQYYREEENGRGNFPPRFSGLQFPNYSSELNVNALELDDSALYLCASSLDRGLWEQYFGPGTRLTVT.

J is TRBJ2-1 and V is TRBV7-2, with a tentative D call TRBD1 (5 bases). The germline V and J ends were trimmed by 6 bases and 8 bases, with 17 bases remaining between them. The CDR3 totals 14 residues. From germline, CDR1 is SGHTA and CDR2 FQGNSA. The CDR3 DNA is TGTGCCAGCAGTCTCGGACATGCCTCGGATGAGCAGTTCTTC. Residues: CASSLGHASDEQFF. The whole variable domain, filled in from reference TRBV7-2 and TRBJ2-1, reads GAGVSQSPSNKVTEKGKDVELRCDPISGHTALYWYRQSLGQGLEFLIYFQGNSAPDKSGLPSDRFSAERTGGSVSTLTIQRTQQEDSAVYLCASSLGHASDEQFFGPGTRLTVL.

This clone was found a few times. The V gene is TRBV7-9, the J gene TRBJ1-2; TRBD1 matches at 12 bases. CDR3 length: 18 amino acids. Trimming cost V 3 bases and J 4 bases; bases outside gene matches: 12. The germline gives CDR1 SEHNR, CDR2 FQNEAQ (reference sequence). The CDR3 region is CASSLTGTGGDGTYGYTF. The CDR3 DNA sequence: TGTGCCAGCAGCTTGACCGGGACAGGGGGCGATGGGACCTATGGCTACACCTTC.

The V gene is TRBV10-3, the J gene TRBJ1-3; maybe TRBD1 (5 bases). Trimming shortened V by 6 bases and J by 0 bases, and 9 bases separated the two germline ends. The germline CDR1 and CDR2 sequences are ENHRY and SYGVKD. The CDR3 is 14 amino acids. The CDR3 here is CAIRPDSSGNTIYF. The DNA of the CDR3 is TGTGCCATCAGACCAGACAGCTCTGGAAACACCATATATTTT.

This clone came up once. V gene TRBV4-2 combines with J gene TRBJ1-6, with D maybe TRBD1 (5 bases). The germline V and J ends were trimmed by 4 bases and 7 bases, with 14 bases remaining between them. CDR1 and CDR2 from the germline V gene are LGHNA and YNFKEQ. The CDR3 spans 15 residues. The CDR3 DNA follows: TGTGCCAGCAGCCTCCTAAACCGGGGGAATTCACCCCTCCACTTT. Translated, it gives CASSLLNRGNSPLHF.

This clone was found once. J is TRBJ1-4 and V is TRBV6-5, with D perhaps TRBD1 (6 bases). The ends were cut back, 8 bases at V and 0 bases at J, with 10 bases in the middle. The germline CDR1 and CDR2 sequences are MNHEY and SVGAGI. This CDR3 is 14 amino acids long. The CDR3 DNA reads as TGTGCCAGCTTACAGGGAGCAACTAATGAAAAACTGTTTTTT. Translated: CASLQGATNEKLFF.

CDR3 loop: CASSLVRAGANVLTF. The DNA for the CDR3 is TGTGCCAGCAGCTTAGTCCGGGCTGGGGCCAACGTCCTGACTTTC. The chain recombines TRBV7-2 with TRBJ2-6; D unresolved. The germline CDR1 and CDR2 sequences are SGHTA and FQGNSA. The CDR3 contains 15 residues. Trimming removed 1 base from V and 2 bases from J, with 6 bases in between.

The chain uses TRBV19 and TRBJ1-5, with 7 bases fitting TRBD1. The V gene end was trimmed by 4 bases and the J gene end by 7 bases; junction bases not matched to a gene: 7. The germline V gene encodes CDR1 LNHDA and CDR2 SQIVND (reference sequence). There are 14 residues in the CDR3. The CDR3 bases are TGTGCCAGTAGTACAGGGGGGCTGCGGCAGCCCCAGCATTTT. Its protein is CASSTGGLRQPQHF.

This clone was counted once. The chain is built from TRBV18 and TRBJ1-1, with unresolved D. V shed 4 bases and J shed 4 bases, with 10 bases lying between them. This CDR3 has 13 amino acids. Per the germline V gene, CDR1 is KGHSH and CDR2 is LQKENI. The CDR3 loop reads CASSRDPGTEAFF. The CDR3 region has the DNA TGTGCCAGCTCACGTGACCCAGGCACTGAAGCTTTCTTT.

The chain carries TRBV6-2 or TRBV6-3 and TRBJ2-7, with D tentatively TRBD1 (6 bases). Germline V gene data show CDR1 as MNHEY and CDR2 as SVGEGT. The CDR3 length is 15 residues. The V end lost 0 bases, the J end lost 2 bases, and 11 bases lay between the germline ends. The CDR3 DNA is TGTGCCAGCAGTTACTCGGGACACTCCACCTACGAGCAGTACTTC. It codes for CASSYSGHSTYEQYF.